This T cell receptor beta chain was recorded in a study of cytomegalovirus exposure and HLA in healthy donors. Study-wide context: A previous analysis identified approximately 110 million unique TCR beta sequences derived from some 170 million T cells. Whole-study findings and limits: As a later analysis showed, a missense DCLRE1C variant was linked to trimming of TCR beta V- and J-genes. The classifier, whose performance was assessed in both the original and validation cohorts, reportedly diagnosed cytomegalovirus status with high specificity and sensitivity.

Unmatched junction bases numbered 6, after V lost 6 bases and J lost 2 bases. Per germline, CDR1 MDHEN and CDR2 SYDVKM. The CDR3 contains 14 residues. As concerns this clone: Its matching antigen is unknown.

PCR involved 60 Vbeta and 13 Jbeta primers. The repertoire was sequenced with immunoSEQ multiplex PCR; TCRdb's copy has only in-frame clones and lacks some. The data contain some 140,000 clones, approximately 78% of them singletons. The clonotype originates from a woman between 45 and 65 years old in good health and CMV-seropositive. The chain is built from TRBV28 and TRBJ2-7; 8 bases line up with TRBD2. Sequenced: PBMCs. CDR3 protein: CASSRGGRAYEQYF. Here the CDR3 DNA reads TGTGCCAGCAGCCGGGGGGGCAGGGCCTACGAGCAGTACTTC. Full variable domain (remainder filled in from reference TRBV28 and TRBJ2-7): DVKVTQSSRYLVKRTGEKVFLECVQDMDHENMFWYRQDPGLGLRLIYFSYDVKMKEKGDIPEGYSVSREKKERFSLILESASTNQTSMYLCASSRGGRAYEQYFGPGTRLTVT.